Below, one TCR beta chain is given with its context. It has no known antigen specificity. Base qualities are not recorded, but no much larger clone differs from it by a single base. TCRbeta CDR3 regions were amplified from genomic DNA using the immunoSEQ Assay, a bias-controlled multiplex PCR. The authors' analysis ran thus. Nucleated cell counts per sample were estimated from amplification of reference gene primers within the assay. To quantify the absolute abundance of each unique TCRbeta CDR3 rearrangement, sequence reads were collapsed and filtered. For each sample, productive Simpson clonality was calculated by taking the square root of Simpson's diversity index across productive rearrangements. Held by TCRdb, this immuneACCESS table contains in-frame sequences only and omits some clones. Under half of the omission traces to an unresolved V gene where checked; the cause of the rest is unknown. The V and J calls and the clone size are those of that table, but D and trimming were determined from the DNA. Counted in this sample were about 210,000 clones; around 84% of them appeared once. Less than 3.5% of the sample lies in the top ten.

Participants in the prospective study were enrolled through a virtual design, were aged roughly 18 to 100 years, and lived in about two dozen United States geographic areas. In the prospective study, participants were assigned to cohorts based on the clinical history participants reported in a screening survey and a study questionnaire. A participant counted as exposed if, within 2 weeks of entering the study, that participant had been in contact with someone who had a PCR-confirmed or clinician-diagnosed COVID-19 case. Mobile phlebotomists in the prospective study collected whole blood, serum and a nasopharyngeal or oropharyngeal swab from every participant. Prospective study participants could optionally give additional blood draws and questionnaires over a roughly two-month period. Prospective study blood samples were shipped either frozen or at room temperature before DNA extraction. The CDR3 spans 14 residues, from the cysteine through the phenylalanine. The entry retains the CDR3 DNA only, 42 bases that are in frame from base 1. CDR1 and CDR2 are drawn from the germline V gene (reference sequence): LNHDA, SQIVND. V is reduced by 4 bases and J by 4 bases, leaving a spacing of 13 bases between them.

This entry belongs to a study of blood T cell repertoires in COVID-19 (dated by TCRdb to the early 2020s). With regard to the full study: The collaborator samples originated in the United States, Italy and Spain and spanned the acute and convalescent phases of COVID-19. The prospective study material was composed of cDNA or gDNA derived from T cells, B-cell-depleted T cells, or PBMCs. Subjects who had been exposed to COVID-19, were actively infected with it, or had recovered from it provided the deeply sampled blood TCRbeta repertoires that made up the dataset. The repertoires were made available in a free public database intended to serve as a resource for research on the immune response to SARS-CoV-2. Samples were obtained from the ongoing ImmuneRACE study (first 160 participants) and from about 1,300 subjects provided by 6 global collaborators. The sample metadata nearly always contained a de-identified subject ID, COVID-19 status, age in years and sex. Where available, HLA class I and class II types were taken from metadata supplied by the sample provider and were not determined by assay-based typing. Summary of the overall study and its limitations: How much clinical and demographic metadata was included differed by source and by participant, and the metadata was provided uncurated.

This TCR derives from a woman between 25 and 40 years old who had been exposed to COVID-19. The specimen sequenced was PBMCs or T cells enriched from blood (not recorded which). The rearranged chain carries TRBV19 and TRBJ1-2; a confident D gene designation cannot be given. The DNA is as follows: TGTGCCAGTAGTAATATGGGAGAGGTCTATGGCTACACCTTC. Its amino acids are CASSNMGEVYGYTF.